These 7 T cell receptor beta chains originate from one sample sequenced in a study of immune evolution from preneoplasia to lung adenocarcinoma (dated by TCRdb to the early 2020s). The library was prepared using the immunoSEQ multiplex PCR assay. The table comes from immuneACCESS by way of TCRdb, which keeps in-frame sequences with V and J called. Part of the clones is missing from these tables; in studies checked, under half for an unresolved V gene and the rest for unknown reasons. The sample has several thousand clones on record, 77% of them singletons. Over 9% of the sample goes to the ten largest clones. Source material: FFPE adjacent normal lung tissue. Source of these receptors: a person between 60 and 80 years old with lung adenocarcinoma.

The V and J genes are TRBV30 and TRBJ1-3; D may be TRBD1 (6 bases). CDR3 size: 14 residues. Looked up from germline, CDR1 is GTSNPN and CDR2 is SVGIG (reference sequence). Trimming left V 2 bases short and J 1 base short, with 9 bases between. CDR3 sequence: CAWSRTGSGNTIYF. The CDR3 DNA is TGTGCCTGGAGTCGCACAGGGTCTGGAAACACCATATATTTT. Looking up the rest from reference TRBV30 and TRBJ1-3 gives the full variable domain: SQTIHQWPATLVQPVGSPLSLECTVEGTSNPNLYWYRQAAGRGLQLLFYSVGIGQISSEVPQNLSASRPQDRQFILSSKKLLLSDSGFYLCAWSRTGSGNTIYFGEGSWLTVV.

The chain has TRBV6-1 and TRBJ1-4, with 8 bases aligning to TRBD1. The germline V gene has CDR1 MNHNS and CDR2 SASEGT. The CDR3 runs 16 residues. Germline trimming cut 0 bases from V and 6 bases from J; bases unmatched to any gene: 6. In DNA form, the CDR3 reads TGTGCCAGCAGTGAAGCGTTGGGGACAGGCTATGAAAAACTGTTTTTT. This encodes CASSEALGTGYEKLFF.

The rearrangement joins TRBV5-5 to TRBJ2-6, with a weak D call TRBD2 (5 bases). With 0 bases removed from V and 4 bases from J, the gap between germline ends came to 8 bases. There are 15 residues in the CDR3. CDR1 and CDR2 (germline): SGHKS, YYEKEE (reference sequence). The CDR3 DNA follows: TGTGCCAGCAGCTTGGGCGGGCCCGGGGCCAACGTCCTGACTTTC. Encoded protein: CASSLGGPGANVLTF.

This clone was observed a few times. The rearrangement joins TRBV2 to TRBJ2-1, with D possibly matching TRBD2 (5 bases). V was shortened by 5 bases and J by 6 bases, with 11 bases between the two germline ends. This CDR3 is built from 13 residues. Per the germline V gene, CDR1 is SNHLY and CDR2 is FYNNEI. CDR3 sequence (DNA): TGTGCCAGCAGTCCGCAACTAGGCAATGAGCAGTTCTTC. Its translation: CASSPQLGNEQFF. Using reference TRBV2 and TRBJ2-1 for the parts outside the CDR3, the full variable domain is EPEVTQTPSHQVTQMGQEVILRCVPISNHLYFYWYRQILGQKVEFLVSFYNNEISEKSEIFDDQFSVERPDGSNFTLKIRSTKLEDSAMYFCASSPQLGNEQFFGPGTRLTVL.

The J gene is TRBJ2-7, the V gene TRBV15, with a weak D call TRBD2 (5 bases). In germline, CDR1 is LNHNV, CDR2 YYDKDF (reference sequence). The CDR3 has 14 residues. V lost 1 base and J 0 bases, leaving 7 bases between the germline ends. The CDR3 sequence: CATSRAGVSYEQYF. The CDR3 nucleotides read TGTGCCACCAGCAGAGCCGGGGTCTCCTACGAGCAGTACTTC.

This chain links TRBV6-6 with TRBJ2-2, with TRBD1 identical over 11 bases. After removal of 6 bases from V and 4 bases from J, the junction contained 4 bases not matched to a gene. The CDR3 has 15 amino acids. Germline V gene data show CDR1 as MNHNY and CDR2 as SVGAGI (reference sequence). CDR3 sequence reads: CASRTGTGGTGELFF. For the CDR3, the DNA is TGTGCCAGCAGAACCGGGACAGGGGGCACCGGGGAGCTGTTTTTT.

This rearrangement joins TRBV30 to TRBJ1-1, with TRBD1 as a possible D gene (5 bases). The V end was cut by 1 base, the J end by 3 bases, with 15 bases between. This CDR3 comprises 15 residues. Germline assignment: CDR1 GTSNPN and CDR2 SVGIG (reference sequence). CDR3 in DNA: TGTGCCTGGAGTGGAGGGGCAGGTTTGTACACTGAAGCTTTCTTT. It encodes CAWSGGAGLYTEAFF.